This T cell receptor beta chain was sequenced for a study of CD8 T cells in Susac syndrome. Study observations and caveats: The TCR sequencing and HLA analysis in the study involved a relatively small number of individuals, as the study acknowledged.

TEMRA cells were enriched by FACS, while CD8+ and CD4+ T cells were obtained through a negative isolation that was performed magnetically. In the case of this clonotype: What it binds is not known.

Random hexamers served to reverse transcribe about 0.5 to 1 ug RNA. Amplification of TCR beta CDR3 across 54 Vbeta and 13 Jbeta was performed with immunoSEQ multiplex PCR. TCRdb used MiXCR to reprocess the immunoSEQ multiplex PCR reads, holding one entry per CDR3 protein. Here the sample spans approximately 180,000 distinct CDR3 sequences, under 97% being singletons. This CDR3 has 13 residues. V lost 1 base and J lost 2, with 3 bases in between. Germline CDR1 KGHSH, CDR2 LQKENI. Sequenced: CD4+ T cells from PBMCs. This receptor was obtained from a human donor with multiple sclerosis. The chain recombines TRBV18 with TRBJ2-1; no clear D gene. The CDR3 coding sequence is TGTGCCAGCTCACCACAGCCCTACAATGAGCAGTTCTTC. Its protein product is CASSPQPYNEQFF.